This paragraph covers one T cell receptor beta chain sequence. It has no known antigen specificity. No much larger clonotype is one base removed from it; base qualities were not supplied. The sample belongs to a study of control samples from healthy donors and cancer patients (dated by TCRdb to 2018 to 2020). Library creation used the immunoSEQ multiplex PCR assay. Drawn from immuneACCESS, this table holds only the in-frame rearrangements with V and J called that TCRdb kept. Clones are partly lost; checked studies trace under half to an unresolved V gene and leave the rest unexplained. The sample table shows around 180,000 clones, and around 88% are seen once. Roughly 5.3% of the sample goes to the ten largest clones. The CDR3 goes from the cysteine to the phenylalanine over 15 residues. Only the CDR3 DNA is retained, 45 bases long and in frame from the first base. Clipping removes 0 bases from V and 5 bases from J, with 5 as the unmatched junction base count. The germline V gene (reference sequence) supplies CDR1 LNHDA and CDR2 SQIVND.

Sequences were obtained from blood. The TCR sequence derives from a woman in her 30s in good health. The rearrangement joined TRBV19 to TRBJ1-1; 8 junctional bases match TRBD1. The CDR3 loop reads CASSIDTGGRTEAFF. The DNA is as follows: TGTGCCAGTAGTATAGACACAGGGGGAAGGACTGAAGCTTTCTTT.